This is a list of T cell receptor beta chains from one sample in a study of blood T cells in healthy people across ages. TCRdb used MiXCR to reprocess the 5' RACE reads, holding one entry per CDR3 protein. The table shows hundreds of thousands of distinct CDR3 sequences, with over 20% occurring only once. The sequencing sample was made of blood. The origin of the receptors is a man aged 70-80 years in good health. Each CDR3 is given with its conserved first and last residue. The D gene is left open where the match is weak. Not every row has a clone size; where given, it reads once, few, many or a size class.

CASSVVGQATATQYF TGTGCCAGCAGCGTAGTAGGGCAGGCTACGGCTACGCAGTATTTT TRBJ2-3 - TRBV9 15 -
CASSQGFRVAEQYF TGTGCCAGCAGCCAAGGGTTCAGGGTGGCCGAGCAGTACTTC TRBJ2-7 - TRBV3-1 14 few
CATSRVSQETQYF TGTGCCACCAGCAGAGTCAGCCAAGAGACCCAGTACTTC TRBJ2-5 - TRBV15 13 few
CSAKGQGRTDTEAFF TGCAGTGCTAAAGGCCAGGGGCGAACGGACACTGAAGCTTTCTTT TRBJ1-1 - TRBV20-1 15 few
CASSLRGKSSYNEQFF TGTGCCAGCAGTTTACGCGGCAAAAGCTCCTACAATGAGCAGTTCTTC TRBJ2-1 - TRBV27 16 -
CASSLAPVGPSPKNIQYF TGTGCCAGCAGCTTAGCCCCAGTCGGACCATCGCCCAAAAACATTCAGTACTTC TRBJ2-4 - TRBV11-2 18 -
CASSHLNNEQFF TGTGCCAGCAGCCACCTTAACAATGAGCAGTTCTTC TRBJ2-1 - TRBV3-1 12 many
CASSFGALSTDTQYF TGTGCCAGCAGTTTCGGGGCTCTCAGCACAGATACGCAGTATTTT TRBJ2-3 - TRBV28 15 -
CSAASGRRGTDTQYF TGCAGTGCCGCAAGCGGGAGGCGAGGCACAGATACGCAGTATTTT TRBJ2-3 TRBD2 TRBV20-1 15 few
CASSPRTEYSNQPQHF TGTGCCAGCAGTCCTCGGACGGAATATAGCAATCAGCCCCAGCATTTT TRBJ1-5 - TRBV12-3/TRBV12-4 16 few
CSARLTSGSGYEQYF TGCAGTGCTAGACTAACTAGCGGGAGCGGGTACGAGCAGTACTTC TRBJ2-7 TRBD2 TRBV20-1 15 -
CAWSVQVDQPQHF TGTGCCTGGAGTGTTCAGGTAGATCAGCCCCAGCATTTT TRBJ1-5 - TRBV30 13 few
CASNRVGGNTEAFF TGTGCCAGCAACAGGGTGGGTGGGAACACTGAAGCTTTCTTT TRBJ1-1 - TRBV27 14 -
CASSQTLAQRTDTQYF TGCGCCAGCAGCCAGACCCTAGCGCAACGCACAGATACGCAGTATTTT TRBJ2-3 - TRBV4-3 16 few
CASSLGFQPQHF TGTGCCAGCAGCTTAGGGTTTCAGCCCCAGCATTTT TRBJ1-5 - TRBV7-9 12 -
CASSTPGATYEQYF TGTGCCAGCAGCACCCCCGGGGCCACCTACGAGCAGTACTTC TRBJ2-7 - TRBV6-6 14 few
CAISEPGQGIRLTYNEQFF TGTGCCATCAGTGAGCCCGGACAGGGGATCCGACTTACCTACAATGAGCAGTTCTTC TRBJ2-1 TRBD1 TRBV10-3 19 few
CASRANGREGNEQFF TGTGCCAGCAGGGCAAACGGGAGGGAGGGGAATGAGCAGTTCTTC TRBJ2-1 TRBD2 TRBV3-1 15 -
CASSPRLDYEQYF TGTGCCAGCAGTCCGCGACTAGATTACGAGCAGTACTTC TRBJ2-7 - TRBV27 13 few
CASQGTRHEQYF TGTGCCAGCCAGGGGACAAGGCACGAGCAGTACTTC TRBJ2-7 - TRBV28 12 -
CATTHGTSGNTGELFF TGTGCCACCACCCACGGGACTAGCGGAAACACCGGGGAGCTGTTTTTT TRBJ2-2 TRBD2 TRBV7-9 16 few
CASRGTGGVRNIQYF TGTGCCAGCAGAGGGACAGGGGGAGTGAGAAACATTCAGTACTTC TRBJ2-4 TRBD1 TRBV28 15 few
CASSLNREGSQETQYF TGCGCCAGCAGTCTGAACAGGGAAGGGAGCCAAGAGACCCAGTACTTC TRBJ2-5 - TRBV5-1 16 many
CASSFEISYNSPLHF TGTGCCAGCAGTTTTGAGATCTCTTATAATTCACCCCTCCACTTT TRBJ1-6 - TRBV12-3/TRBV12-4 15 few
CSARDLNEQYF TGCAGTGCTAGAGATCTAAACGAGCAGTACTTC TRBJ2-7 - TRBV20-1 11 -
CSASDPSGSKQETQYF TGCAGTGCCTCCGACCCTAGCGGGAGTAAACAAGAGACCCAGTACTTC TRBJ2-5 TRBD2 TRBV20-1 16 few
CASSVTGGADTQYF TGTGCCAGCAGCGTCACTGGGGGGGCAGATACGCAGTATTTT TRBJ2-3 TRBD2 TRBV3-1 14 -
CASSLEGTRVYQYF TGTGCCAGCAGTTTGGAAGGGACTAGAGTGTACCAGTACTTC TRBJ2-5 TRBD2 TRBV28 14 -
CASSQQPGELFF TGTGCCAGCAGCCAACAACCGGGGGAGCTGTTTTTT TRBJ2-2 - TRBV7-3 12 few
CASSPLGVASGIYEQYF TGTGCCAGCAGCCCCCTCGGGGTCGCTAGCGGGATCTACGAGCAGTACTTC TRBJ2-7 TRBD2 TRBV4-2 17 -
CASSQAFAEQYF TGTGCCAGCAGCCAAGCTTTCGCCGAGCAGTACTTC TRBJ2-7 - TRBV14 12 -
CASSLVRIGSFEQYF TGTGCCAGCAGTTTGGTGAGAATCGGTTCCTTCGAGCAGTACTTC TRBJ2-7 - TRBV12-3/TRBV12-4 15 few
CASSQGVSLIETQYF TGTGCCAGCAGCCAAGGAGTGAGCTTGATAGAGACCCAGTACTTC TRBJ2-5 - TRBV3-1 15 -
CASGTNRAADTQYF TGTGCCAGTGGAACCAACAGGGCGGCAGATACGCAGTATTTT TRBJ2-3 - TRBV28 14 -
CASSLDRGPTQYF TGTGCCAGCAGTTTAGACAGGGGCCCGACCCAGTACTTC TRBJ2-5 TRBD1 TRBV11-2 13 -
CASSQEGGRINEKLFF TGCGCCAGCAGCCAAGAAGGGGGACGGATAAATGAAAAACTGTTTTTT TRBJ1-4 - TRBV4-1 16 few
CASRTRTGGAGLVDNEQFF TGTGCCAGCAGGACCCGGACAGGGGGGGCAGGACTAGTCGACAATGAGCAGTTCTTC TRBJ2-1 TRBD1 TRBV7-2 19 -
CASSHLAGGRSEQFF TGTGCCAGCAGTCACCTAGCGGGAGGGAGGTCTGAGCAGTTCTTC TRBJ2-1 TRBD2 TRBV6-5 15 -
CASSLVSRETQYF TGCGCCAGCAGCTTGGTCAGCCGAGAGACCCAGTACTTC TRBJ2-5 - TRBV5-1 13 few
CASSVVDGRAEDTQYF TGTGCCAGCAGCGTAGTAGATGGGAGGGCCGAAGATACGCAGTATTTT TRBJ2-3 TRBD2 TRBV9 16 -
CASSQGSGTHNEQFF TGCGCCAGCAGCCAAGGTAGCGGGACCCACAATGAGCAGTTCTTC TRBJ2-1 TRBD2 TRBV4-1 15 -
CASSQLGTGSTDTQYF TGTGCCAGCAGCCAACTCGGGACAGGGAGCACAGATACGCAGTATTTT TRBJ2-3 TRBD1 TRBV14 16 few
CASSSLKLGTGELFF TGTGCCAGCAGCTCATTAAAACTGGGCACCGGGGAGCTGTTTTTT TRBJ2-2 - TRBV7-2 15 few
CSATRTSGVGTDTQYF TGCAGTGCTACCCGGACTAGCGGGGTAGGCACAGATACGCAGTATTTT TRBJ2-3 TRBD2 TRBV20-1 16 -
CASSTGTAYNEQFF TGTGCCAGTAGTACCGGGACAGCCTACAATGAGCAGTTCTTC TRBJ2-1 TRBD1 TRBV19 14 few
CASSLAFSGVPGNEQYF TGTGCCAGCAGCTTAGCCTTTAGCGGGGTACCCGGCAACGAGCAGTACTTC TRBJ2-7 TRBD2 TRBV7-2 17 -
CASSLKTDTQYF TGCGCCAGCAGCTTAAAAACAGATACGCAGTATTTT TRBJ2-3 - TRBV5-1 12 -
CASSEAGIGELFF TGTGCCAGCAGTGAGGCGGGCATAGGGGAGCTGTTTTTT TRBJ2-2 - TRBV2 13 -
CASSLVGGRGRNEQFF TGCGCCAGCAGCTTGGTCGGCGGGAGAGGGCGGAATGAGCAGTTCTTC TRBJ2-1 TRBD2 TRBV5-1 16 many
CASSDSFRALTKEAQYF TGTGCCAGCAGTGACTCGTTCCGAGCCCTGACTAAAGAGGCCCAGTACTTC TRBJ2-5 - TRBV6-4 17 -
CASSRQGTGSEQYF TGTGCCAGCAGTCGGCAAGGGACAGGGTCCGAGCAGTACTTC TRBJ2-7 TRBD1 TRBV27 14 -